This entry lists 25 T cell receptor beta chains sequenced from one sample in a study of early T cells in non-severe SARS-CoV-2 infection. MiXCR was run by TCRdb on the 5' RACE reads, yielding one entry per CDR3 protein. Of tens of thousands of distinct CDR3 sequences listed, about 5.5% are singletons. Specimen: whole blood, collected at baseline. All receptors derive from an adult who was a healthcare worker with PCR-confirmed SARS-CoV-2 infection or an uninfected control (not recorded which).

A few counts support this clonotype. The chain uses TRBV7-8 and TRBJ1-1; TRBD1 is a possible D gene (6 bases). This CDR3 is built from 17 residues. The V and J ends lost 7 bases and 0 bases respectively, with 21 bases between them. The germline gives CDR1 SGHVS, CDR2 FQNEAQ. DNA of the CDR3: TGTGCCAGCACTCCCGGAGGGATAGGGGGTATGAACACTGAAGCTTTCTTT. Translated: CASTPGGIGGMNTEAFF.

This clonotype has a count of ten or more. The gene calls are TRBV2 and TRBJ2-3; TRBD2 matches 10 bases. After removal of 4 bases from V and 0 bases from J, the junction contained 7 bases not matched to a gene. Germline V gene lookup returns CDR1 SNHLY and CDR2 FYNNEI. There are 17 residues in the CDR3. The CDR3 loop is CASSVGSSGGSTDTQYF. The CDR3, as DNA: TGTGCCAGCAGTGTGGGTTCTAGCGGGGGTAGCACAGATACGCAGTATTTT.

This clonotype was detected a few times. V usage is TRBV20-1 and J usage is TRBJ1-6; 10 bases match TRBD1. V was pared by 5 bases and J by 4 bases, with 8 bases of the junction left unmatched. The CDR3 loop spans 16 amino acids. Germline V gene data show CDR1 as DFQATT and CDR2 as SNEGSKA (reference sequence). The CDR3 is CSAEEMGQGYNSPLHF. DNA for the CDR3: TGCAGTGCTGAAGAGATGGGACAGGGGTATAATTCACCCCTCCACTTT.

This chain joins TRBV9 and TRBJ2-1, with TRBD2 matching 7 bases. This CDR3 is 17 amino acids long. Germline CDR1 is SGDLS and CDR2 is YYNGEE. V lost 4 bases to trimming and J lost 3 bases; unmatched junction nucleotides: 13. CDR3 in amino acids: CASSTEGGSGYYNEQFF. The CDR3 DNA follows: TGTGCCAGCAGCACAGAGGGAGGTAGCGGGTACTACAATGAGCAGTTCTTC.

In this sample, this clonotype turned up a few times. The rearrangement joins TRBV4-1 to TRBJ1-1; D not certain. V lost 1 base and J lost 0, with 6 bases in between. The germline gives CDR1 MGHRA, CDR2 YSYEKL. The CDR3 has 14 amino acids. The CDR3 protein is CASSQVGLNTEAFF. For the CDR3, the DNA is TGCGCCAGCAGCCAAGTAGGACTGAACACTGAAGCTTTCTTT.

This clonotype was seen repeatedly, ten times or more. This chain connects TRBV6-6 to TRBJ1-1; tentative D call: TRBD1 (5 bases). The CDR3 sequence is 13 residues long. Trimming pared 0 bases from V and 8 bases from J, leaving 10 bases between. Germline CDR1 MNHNY, CDR2 SVGAGI (reference sequence). CDR3 sequence: CASSYSSRVEAFF. CDR3 nucleotide sequence: TGTGCCAGCAGTTACTCGAGCAGGGTGGAAGCTTTCTTT.

The sample holds many counts of this clonotype. The V call is TRBV7-8, the J call TRBJ1-2, with a possible D match to TRBD1 (5 bases). This CDR3 comprises 15 residues. V was cut by 1 base and J by 1 base, with 10 bases left in between. Germline-derived CDR1 and CDR2 are SGHVS and FQNEAQ. The CDR3 DNA sequence: TGTGCCAGCAGCTTAGTTGCAGGGCTTAACTATGGCTACACCTTC. This codes for CASSLVAGLNYGYTF.

This clonotype has a count of ten or more. The chain uses TRBV7-9 and TRBJ1-1, with TRBD1 matching 8 bases. The germline V gene encodes CDR1 SEHNR and CDR2 FQNEAQ (reference sequence). The junction had 6 bases not matched to a gene; V was cut back by 4 bases and J by 2 bases. This CDR3 comprises 15 residues. The CDR3 coding sequence is TGTGCCAGCAGCTACTGGACAGGGCTAAACACTGAAGCTTTCTTT. The encoded protein is CASSYWTGLNTEAFF.

V gene TRBV27 combines with J gene TRBJ1-2; D is unclear. With 3 bases removed from V and 8 bases from J, the gap between germline ends came to 7 bases. Germline V gene lookup returns CDR1 MNHEY and CDR2 SMNVEV (reference sequence). The CDR3 has 11 residues. CDR3 sequence reads: CASSFGVGYTF. The CDR3 nucleotides are TGTGCCAGCAGTTTCGGGGTCGGCTACACCTTC.

The chain employs TRBV19 and TRBJ2-3; 9 bases fit TRBD1. The germline gives CDR1 LNHDA, CDR2 SQIVND (reference sequence). This CDR3 region has 15 residues. J lost 6 bases, V lost 6 bases, and 10 bases had no gene match. The CDR3 sequence is CASSPGTGNLDTQYF. In DNA form, the CDR3 reads TGTGCCAGTAGCCCCGGGACAGGGAACCTCGATACGCAGTATTTT.

This clonotype was counted ten times or more. This rearrangement joins TRBV6-2 or TRBV6-3 to TRBJ1-6; TRBD1 matches 7 bases. Germline trimming cut 8 bases from V and 6 bases from J; bases unmatched to any gene: 4. Germline V gives CDR1 MNHEY, CDR2 SVGEGT. The CDR3 covers 13 residues. The CDR3 sequence: CASVRGFNSPLHF. The CDR3 bases are TGTGCCAGCGTCAGGGGGTTTAATTCACCCCTCCACTTT.

In this sample, this clonotype turned up many times. The rearrangement joins TRBV30 to TRBJ2-5; a weak D match, TRBD1 (6 bases). The germline V and J ends were trimmed by 0 bases and 0 bases, with 11 bases remaining between them. In germline, CDR1 is GTSNPN, CDR2 SVGIG (reference sequence). The CDR3 totals 15 residues. This CDR3 reads CAWSVFRGDQETQYF. The CDR3 DNA follows: TGTGCCTGGAGTGTATTCAGGGGCGACCAAGAGACCCAGTACTTC.

This clonotype was recorded many times. The chain combines TRBV7-3 with TRBJ2-2; TRBD2 aligns across 11 bases. From germline, CDR1 is SGHTA and CDR2 FQGTGA. V gave up 4 bases and J gave up 1 base; unmatched junction bases: 5. The CDR3 contains 17 residues. The CDR3 sequence is CASSSTSGGVNTGELFF. In nucleotides, the CDR3 is TGTGCCAGCAGCTCAACTAGCGGGGGCGTGAACACCGGGGAGCTGTTTTTT.

This clonotype was detected many times. The chain employs TRBV27 and TRBJ2-3; 8 bases are shared with TRBD2. CDR3 length equals 15 residues. The ends lost 6 bases at V and 1 base at J; junction bases unmatched: 6. Per the germline V gene, CDR1 is MNHEY and CDR2 is SMNVEV (reference sequence). CDR3 loop: CASSTLAAGTDTQYF. The DNA for the CDR3 is TGTGCCAGCAGCACACTAGCGGCAGGCACAGATACGCAGTATTTT.

This clonotype was detected ten times or more. V and J are TRBV5-5 and TRBJ2-3; no reliable D call. The V gene's germline CDR1 is SGHKS and CDR2 YYEKEE (reference sequence). Trimming left V 5 bases short and J 6 bases short, with 19 bases between. The CDR3 sequence is 15 residues long. The CDR3 region has the DNA TGTGCCAGCAGTCCTGACGCCCTGAGGAGCGATACGCAGTATTTT. Translated: CASSPDALRSDTQYF.

This clonotype was counted many times. The chain is built from TRBV4-2 and TRBJ2-7; 10 bases are shared with TRBD2. CDR3 length: 18 amino acids. Germline V gene sequence: CDR1 LGHNA, CDR2 YNFKEQ. V was pared by 3 bases and J by 4 bases, with 15 bases of the junction left unmatched. The CDR3 sequence is CASSQAAPGLAILYEQYF. Here the CDR3 DNA reads TGTGCCAGCAGCCAGGCCGCACCGGGACTAGCGATATTATACGAGCAGTACTTC.

This clonotype was counted at least ten times. The chain combines TRBV6-5 with TRBJ2-1, with D uncertain. The CDR3 runs 11 residues. Germline lookup yields CDR1 MNHEY and CDR2 SVGAGI. With 5 bases removed from V and 9 bases from J, the gap between germline ends came to 8 bases. The CDR3 sequence is CASSNTFEQFF. In nucleotides, the CDR3 is TGTGCCAGCAGTAATACGTTTGAGCAGTTCTTC.

In this sample, this clonotype turned up a few times. The chain employs TRBV6-6 and TRBJ1-3, with D unclear. Looked up from germline, CDR1 is MNHNY and CDR2 is SVGAGI (reference sequence). Trimming cost V 7 bases and J 4 bases, with 14 bases left between them. The CDR3 covers 14 residues. The CDR3 loop reads CASTDNGRGNTIYF. CDR3 DNA: TGTGCCAGCACCGATAACGGCAGGGGAAACACCATATATTTT.

This clonotype was counted many times. CDR3 amino acids: CSAPVGATGVDNQPQHF. The CDR3 bases are TGCAGTGCCCCCGTGGGGGCGACAGGGGTCGACAATCAGCCCCAGCATTTT. The rearrangement joins TRBV20-1 to TRBJ1-5, with TRBD1 identical over 8 bases. Germline-derived CDR1 and CDR2 are DFQATT and SNEGSKA (reference sequence). V lost 6 bases and J lost 3; bases outside the gene matches: 16. The CDR3 totals 17 residues.

Many counts were recorded for this clonotype. The genes are TRBV11-2 and TRBJ2-1; 14 nucleotides agree with TRBD2. With 5 bases clipped from V and 7 bases from J, the junction kept 10 bases outside the gene matches. The CDR3 covers 17 residues. The germline gives CDR1 SGHAT, CDR2 FQNNGV. The CDR3 bases are TGTGCCAGCAGCCTGACTAGCGGGAGGGCCCATTCAAATGAGCAGTTCTTC. Translation: CASSLTSGRAHSNEQFF. The full variable domain, rest sourced from reference TRBV11-2 and TRBJ2-1, is EAGVAQSPRYKIIEKRQSVAFWCNPISGHATLYWYQQILGQGPKLLIQFQNNGVVDDSQLPKDRFSAERLKGVDSTLKIQPAKLEDSAVYLCASSLTSGRAHSNEQFFGPGTRLTVL.

This clonotype was seen ten or more times. V is TRBV2 and J is TRBJ2-3; D is perhaps TRBD2 (5 bases). V was shortened by 7 bases and J by 0 bases, with 14 bases between the two germline ends. This CDR3 contains 15 residues. From germline, CDR1 is SNHLY and CDR2 FYNNEI. CDR3 sequence: CASTLEGISTDTQYF. CDR3 DNA sequence: TGTGCCAGCACCCTCGAGGGAATCAGCACAGATACGCAGTATTTT.

This clonotype was found many times. The chain couples TRBV6-2 or TRBV6-3 to TRBJ1-5; no reliable D call. V was shortened by 0 bases and J by 6 bases, with 12 bases between the two germline ends. The V gene's germline CDR1 is MNHEY and CDR2 SVGEGT. The length of the CDR3 is 15 residues. The CDR3 loop reads CASSYSSSGGQPQHF. Here the CDR3 DNA reads TGTGCCAGCAGTTACTCATCTTCTGGTGGTCAGCCCCAGCATTTT.

There are many counts of this clonotype. The chain has TRBV30 and TRBJ2-7; the match to TRBD1 covers 8 bases. Germline CDR1 and CDR2: GTSNPN and SVGIG (reference sequence). The CDR3 covers 16 residues. V lost 0 bases, J lost 1 base, and 8 bases stayed unmatched. This CDR3 reads CAWSVEGDRPSYEQYF. The DNA of the CDR3 is TGTGCCTGGAGTGTAGAGGGGGACAGGCCTTCCTACGAGCAGTACTTC.

Ten or more counts support this clonotype. The V and J genes are TRBV12-3 or TRBV12-4 and TRBJ1-4; perhaps TRBD1 as D (5 bases). Trimming took 2 bases from V and 10 from J, leaving 11 bases between them. The CDR3 loop spans 13 amino acids. The CDR3 region is CASSLRGGRKLFF. The CDR3 nucleotides read TGTGCCAGCAGTTTACGGGGGGGGAGAAAACTGTTTTTT.

In its sample, this clonotype was seen many times. The chain is built from TRBV7-2 and TRBJ2-7, with 11 positions matching TRBD2. The junction had 11 bases not matched to a gene; V was cut back by 4 bases and J by 6 bases. The CDR3 loop spans 16 amino acids. CDR1 is SGHTA and CDR2 is FQGNSA in the germline V gene. The CDR3 spells CASSSRTSGSMREQYF. The CDR3 DNA reads as TGTGCCAGCAGCTCTCGGACTAGCGGGTCCATGCGCGAGCAGTACTTC.